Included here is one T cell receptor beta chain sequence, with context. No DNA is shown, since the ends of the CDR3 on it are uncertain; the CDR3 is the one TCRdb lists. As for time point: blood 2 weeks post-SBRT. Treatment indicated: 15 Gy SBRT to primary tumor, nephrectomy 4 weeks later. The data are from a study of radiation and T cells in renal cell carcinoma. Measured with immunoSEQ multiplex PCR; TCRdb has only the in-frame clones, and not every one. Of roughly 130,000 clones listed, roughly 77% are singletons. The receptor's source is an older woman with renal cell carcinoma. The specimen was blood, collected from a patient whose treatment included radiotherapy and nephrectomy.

The CDR3 sequence is CASSLEKAGANVLTF. The rearrangement uses TRBV6-6 and TRBJ2-6; TRBD2, the table's D call, lacks a check against the DNA. The CDR3 region is 15 residues in length, termini included. Germline V gene data show CDR1 as MNHNY and CDR2 as SVGAGI (reference sequence).